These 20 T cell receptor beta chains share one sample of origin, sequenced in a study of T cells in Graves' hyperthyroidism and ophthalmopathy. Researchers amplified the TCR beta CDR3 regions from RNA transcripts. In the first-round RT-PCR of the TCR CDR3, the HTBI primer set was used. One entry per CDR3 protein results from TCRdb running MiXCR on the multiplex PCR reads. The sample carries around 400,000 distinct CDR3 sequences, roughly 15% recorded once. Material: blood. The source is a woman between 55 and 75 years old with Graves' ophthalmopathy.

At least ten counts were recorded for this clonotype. CDR3 protein: CASSPDKNEKLFF. The CDR3 region has the DNA TGTGCCAGCTCACCGGACAAAAATGAAAAACTGTTTTTT. This sequence joins TRBV18 and TRBJ1-4, with D possibly TRBD1 on 5 matching bases. Germline-derived CDR1 and CDR2 are KGHSH and LQKENI. Deletions cut 3 bases from V and 5 bases from J, with 7 bases between. The CDR3 has 13 residues.

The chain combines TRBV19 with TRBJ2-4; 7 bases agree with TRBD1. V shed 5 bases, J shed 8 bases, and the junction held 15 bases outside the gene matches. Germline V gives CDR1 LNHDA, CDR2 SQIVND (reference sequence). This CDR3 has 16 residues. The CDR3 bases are TGTGCCAGTAGTTCCTGGGACGGTGTCCAGGGGGACATTCAGTACTTC. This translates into CASSSWDGVQGDIQYF.

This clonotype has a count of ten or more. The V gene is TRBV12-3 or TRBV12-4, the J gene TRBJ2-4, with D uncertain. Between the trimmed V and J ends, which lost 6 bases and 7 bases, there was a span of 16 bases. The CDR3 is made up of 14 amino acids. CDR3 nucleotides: TGTGCCAGCAGCCCCGACACCCAGGTGAACATTCAGTACTTC. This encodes CASSPDTQVNIQYF.

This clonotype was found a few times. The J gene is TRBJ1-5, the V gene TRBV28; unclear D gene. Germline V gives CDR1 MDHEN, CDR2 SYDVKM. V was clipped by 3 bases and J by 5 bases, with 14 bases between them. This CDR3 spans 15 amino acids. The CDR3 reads CASSFIGSPYQPQHF. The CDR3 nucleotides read TGTGCCAGCAGTTTTATAGGCAGCCCCTATCAGCCCCAGCATTTT.

The CDR3, as DNA: TGCGCCAGCAGCCCGCGGGACTTCTCTAACTATGGCTACACCTTC. It is translated as CASSPRDFSNYGYTF. V is TRBV5-1 and J is TRBJ1-2, with a possible D match to TRBD1 (5 bases). Germline CDR1 and CDR2: SGHRS and YFSETQ. The CDR3 totals 15 residues. V lost 4 bases and J lost 0, with 13 bases in between.

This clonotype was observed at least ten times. Here the CDR3 DNA reads TGTGCCAGCAGCTTGGGTCTAACCTACAATGAGCAGTTCTTC. Translating gives CASSLGLTYNEQFF. The chain has TRBV7-9 and TRBJ2-1, with unresolved D. This CDR3 is 14 amino acids long. Germline CDR1 SEHNR, CDR2 FQNEAQ (reference sequence). Trimming removed 3 bases from V and 2 bases from J, with 8 bases in between.

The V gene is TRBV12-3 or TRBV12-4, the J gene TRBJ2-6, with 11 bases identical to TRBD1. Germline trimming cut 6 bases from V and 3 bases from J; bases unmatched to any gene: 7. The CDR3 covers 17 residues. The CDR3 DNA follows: TGTGCCAGCAGCCCAGGACAGGGGGCGCGTGGGGCCAACGTCCTGACTTTC. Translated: CASSPGQGARGANVLTF.

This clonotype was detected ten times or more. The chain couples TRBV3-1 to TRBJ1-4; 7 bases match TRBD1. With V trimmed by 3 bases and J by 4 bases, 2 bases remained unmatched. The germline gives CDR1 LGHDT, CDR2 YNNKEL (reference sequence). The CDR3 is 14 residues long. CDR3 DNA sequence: TGTGCCAGCAGCCAGGGACAGCTTAATGAAAAACTGTTTTTT. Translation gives CASSQGQLNEKLFF.

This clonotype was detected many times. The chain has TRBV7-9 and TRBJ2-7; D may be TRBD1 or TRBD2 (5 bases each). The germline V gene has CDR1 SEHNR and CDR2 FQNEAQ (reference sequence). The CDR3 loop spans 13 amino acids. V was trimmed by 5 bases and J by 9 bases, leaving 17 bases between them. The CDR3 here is CASSPWTGGGQYF. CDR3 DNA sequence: TGTGCCAGCAGCCCGTGGACTGGGGGTGGGCAGTACTTC.

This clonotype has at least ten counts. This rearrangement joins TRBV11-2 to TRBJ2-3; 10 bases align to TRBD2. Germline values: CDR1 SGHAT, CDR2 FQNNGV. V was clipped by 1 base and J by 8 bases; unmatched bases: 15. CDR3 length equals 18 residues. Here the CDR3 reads CASSLVGRLAGAGGTQYF. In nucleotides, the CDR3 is TGTGCCAGCAGCTTAGTAGGAAGGCTAGCGGGAGCAGGCGGTACGCAGTATTTT.

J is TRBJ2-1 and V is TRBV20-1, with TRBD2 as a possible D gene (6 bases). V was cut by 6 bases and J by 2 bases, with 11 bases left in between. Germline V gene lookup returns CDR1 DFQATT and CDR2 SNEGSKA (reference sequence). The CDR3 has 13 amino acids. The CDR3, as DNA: TGCAGTGCCCCCCAGCGGGCCTACAATGAGCAGTTCTTC. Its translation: CSAPQRAYNEQFF.

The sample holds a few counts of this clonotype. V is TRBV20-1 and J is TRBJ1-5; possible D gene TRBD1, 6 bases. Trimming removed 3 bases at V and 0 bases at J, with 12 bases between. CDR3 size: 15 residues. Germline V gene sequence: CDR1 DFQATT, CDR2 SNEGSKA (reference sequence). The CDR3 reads CSASQGPNSNQPQHF. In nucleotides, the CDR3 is TGCAGTGCTAGTCAGGGGCCGAATAGCAATCAGCCCCAGCATTTT.

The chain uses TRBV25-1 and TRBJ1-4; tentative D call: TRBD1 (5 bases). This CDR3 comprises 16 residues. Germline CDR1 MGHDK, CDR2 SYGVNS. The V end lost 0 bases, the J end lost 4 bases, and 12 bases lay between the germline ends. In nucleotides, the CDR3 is TGTGCCAGCAGTGAATATAGGGGACCCTTTAATGAAAAACTGTTTTTT. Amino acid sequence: CASSEYRGPFNEKLFF. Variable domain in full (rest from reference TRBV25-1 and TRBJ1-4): EADIYQTPRYLVIGTGKKITLECSQTMGHDKMYWYQQDPGMELHLIHYSYGVNSTEKGDLSSESTVSRIRTEHFPLTLESARPSHTSQYLCASSEYRGPFNEKLFFGSGTQLSVL.

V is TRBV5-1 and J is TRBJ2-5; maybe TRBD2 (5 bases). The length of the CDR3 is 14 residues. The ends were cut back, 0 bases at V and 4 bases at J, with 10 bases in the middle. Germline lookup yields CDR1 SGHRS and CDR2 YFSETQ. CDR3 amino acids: CASSLGGRPETQYF. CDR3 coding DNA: TGCGCCAGCAGCTTGGGAGGGCGGCCAGAGACCCAGTACTTC.

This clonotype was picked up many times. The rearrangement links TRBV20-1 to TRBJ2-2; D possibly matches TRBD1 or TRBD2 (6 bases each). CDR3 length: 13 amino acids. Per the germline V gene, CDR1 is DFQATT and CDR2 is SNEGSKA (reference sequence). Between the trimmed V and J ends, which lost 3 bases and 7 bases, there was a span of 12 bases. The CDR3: CSARWGAGGELFF. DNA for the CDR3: TGCAGTGCTAGGTGGGGGGCAGGCGGGGAGCTGTTTTTT.

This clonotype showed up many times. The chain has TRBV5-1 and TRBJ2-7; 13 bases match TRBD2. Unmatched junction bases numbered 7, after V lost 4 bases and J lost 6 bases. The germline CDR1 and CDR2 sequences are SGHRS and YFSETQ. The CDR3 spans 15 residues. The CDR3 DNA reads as TGCGCCAGCAGCGACATGACTAGCGGGAGGCCCGAGCAGTACTTC. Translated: CASSDMTSGRPEQYF.

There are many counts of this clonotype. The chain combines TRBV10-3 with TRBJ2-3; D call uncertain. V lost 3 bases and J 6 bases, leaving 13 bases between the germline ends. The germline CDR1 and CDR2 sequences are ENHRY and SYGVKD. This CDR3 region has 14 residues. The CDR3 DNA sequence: TGTGCCATCAGTGATAGCTCAGGCTCGGATACGCAGTATTTT. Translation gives CAISDSSGSDTQYF.

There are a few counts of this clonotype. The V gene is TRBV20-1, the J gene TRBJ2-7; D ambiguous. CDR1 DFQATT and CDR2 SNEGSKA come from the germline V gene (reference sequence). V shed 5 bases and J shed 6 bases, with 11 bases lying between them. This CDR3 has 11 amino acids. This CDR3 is CSAGIEFEQYF. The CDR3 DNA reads TGCAGTGCTGGTATTGAGTTCGAGCAGTACTTC.

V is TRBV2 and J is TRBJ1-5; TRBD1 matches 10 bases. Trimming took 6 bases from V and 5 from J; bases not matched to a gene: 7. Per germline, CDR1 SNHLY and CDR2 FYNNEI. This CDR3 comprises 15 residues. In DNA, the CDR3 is TGTGCCAGCAGACCCGGGACAGGGGAACATCAGCCCCAGCATTTT. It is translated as CASRPGTGEHQPQHF.

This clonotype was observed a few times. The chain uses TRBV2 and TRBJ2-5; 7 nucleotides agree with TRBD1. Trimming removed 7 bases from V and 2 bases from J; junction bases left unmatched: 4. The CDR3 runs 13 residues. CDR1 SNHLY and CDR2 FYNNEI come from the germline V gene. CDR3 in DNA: TGTGCCAGCACTTGGGACAGACAAGAGACCCAGTACTTC. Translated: CASTWDRQETQYF. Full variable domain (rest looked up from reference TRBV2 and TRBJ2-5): EPEVTQTPSHQVTQMGQEVILRCVPISNHLYFYWYRQILGQKVEFLVSFYNNEISEKSEIFDDQFSVERPDGSNFTLKIRSTKLEDSAMYFCASTWDRQETQYFGPGTRLLVL.